The entry below describes one T cell receptor (beta chain). Antigen specificity is unknown. It was with random hexamers that 0.5 to 1 ug RNA was reverse transcribed. TCRdb itself ran the immunoSEQ multiplex PCR reads through MiXCR, one entry per CDR3 protein. This table has under 95,000 distinct CDR3 sequences, roughly 94% appearing once. Sequencing of TCR beta was performed on blood CD8+ and CD4+ T cells. It was negative isolation that provided the CD8+ and CD4+ T cells, whereas TEMRA cells were enriched by FACS. The source of the sample is a study of CD8 T cells in Susac syndrome. General study findings and limits: The peak of CD8+ clonal expansion in Susac was seen in TEMRA cells and active patients.

Sequenced sample: CD8+ T cells from PBMCs. This sequence was found in a human donor with Susac syndrome.

The CDR3 sequence: CSAREIPRGSDNEQFF. The CDR3 region has the DNA TGCAGTGCTAGAGAAATACCACGGGGATCGGACAATGAGCAGTTCTTC. J is TRBJ2-1 and V is TRBV20-1; D is possibly TRBD2 (5 bases). Germline CDR1 reads DFQATT; CDR2 reads SNEGSKA (reference sequence). V was pared by 0 bases and J by 5 bases, with 17 bases between. This CDR3 has 16 amino acids.